These 23 T cell receptor beta chains originate from one sample sequenced in a study of control samples from healthy donors and cancer patients. The data were produced by immunoSEQ multiplex PCR, yet TCRdb's version contains in-frame clones alone and is incomplete. The sample includes around 140,000 clones, roughly 89% of them seen just once. Sequencing used blood. The receptors were sampled from a man younger than 35 in good health.

The chain's CDR3 is CASSSTGGGTEAFF. CDR3 DNA sequence: TGCGCCAGCAGCTCTACAGGGGGTGGTACTGAAGCTTTCTTT. The rearrangement joins TRBV5-1 to TRBJ1-1; 8 bases line up with TRBD1. This CDR3 contains 14 residues. Germline values: CDR1 SGHRS, CDR2 YFSETQ. Losses at the gene ends were 3 bases for V and 5 bases for J; bases not matched to a gene: 6.

The chain links TRBV7-9 to TRBJ2-4, with 9 bases that match TRBD2. J was trimmed by 2 bases and V by 4 bases; bases with no gene match: 9. CDR1 is SEHNR, CDR2 FQNEAQ, per germline (reference sequence). The CDR3 is 17 amino acids. The CDR3 loop reads CASSSPGLADPKNIQYF. In nucleotides, the CDR3 is TGTGCCAGCAGCTCTCCGGGACTAGCAGATCCCAAAAACATTCAGTACTTC. Looking up the rest from reference TRBV7-9 and TRBJ2-4 gives the full variable domain: DTGVSQNPRHKITKRGQNVTFRCDPISEHNRLYWYRQTLGQGPEFLTYFQNEAQLEKSRLLSDRFSAERPKGSFSTLEIQRTEQGDSAMYLCASSSPGLADPKNIQYFGAGTRLSVL.

This chain connects TRBV9 to TRBJ2-7, with D perhaps TRBD2 (6 bases). V gave up 1 base and J gave up 2 bases, with 10 bases separating them. The germline gives CDR1 SGDLS, CDR2 YYNGEE. This CDR3 region has 14 residues. CDR3 bases: TGTGCCAGCAGCGTACAGGAGGGCCCCTACGAGCAGTACTTC. Protein: CASSVQEGPYEQYF.

The genes are TRBV19 and TRBJ2-1; D uncertain. V was cut by 9 bases and J by 8 bases, with 11 bases left in between. Germline assignment: CDR1 LNHDA and CDR2 SQIVND (reference sequence). This CDR3 is built from 11 residues. The CDR3 region has the DNA TGTGCCAGCCGAATTCGGGATGAGCAGTTCTTC. The encoded protein is CASRIRDEQFF.

This rearrangement joins TRBV11-2 to TRBJ2-3, with TRBD2 as a possible D gene (6 bases). With 1 base removed from V and 6 bases from J, the gap between germline ends came to 17 bases. CDR3 length: 16 amino acids. Germline V CDR1 and CDR2: SGHAT, FQNNGV. CDR3 in amino acids: CASSLVRDSAGDTQYF. The CDR3 region has the DNA TGTGCCAGCAGCTTAGTACGGGACTCAGCAGGGGATACGCAGTATTTT.

The chain has TRBV11-3 and TRBJ1-1; D is possibly TRBD1 (5 bases). V gave up 5 bases and J gave up 7 bases, with 14 bases separating them. The CDR3 has 13 amino acids. Germline lookup yields CDR1 SGHNT and CDR2 YENEEA. CDR3 DNA sequence: TGTGCCAGCAGCCCAGACAGCGACAATGAAGCTTTCTTT. Translated, it gives CASSPDSDNEAFF.

The sample holds one count of this clone. The J gene is TRBJ1-6, the V gene TRBV5-4; 7 nucleotides line up with TRBD1. The CDR3 consists of 15 residues. Germline-derived CDR1 and CDR2 are SGHNT and YYREEE (reference sequence). With V trimmed by 1 base and J by 6 bases, 4 bases remained unmatched. CDR3 protein: CASSLQRQGNSPLHF. CDR3 nucleotide sequence: TGTGCCAGCAGCTTGCAACGACAGGGTAATTCACCCCTCCACTTT.

The rearrangement links TRBV9 to TRBJ2-3; possibly TRBD1 or TRBD2 for D (6 bases each). V was trimmed by 0 bases and J by 6 bases, leaving 14 bases between them. The germline gives CDR1 SGDLS, CDR2 YYNGEE. The CDR3 consists of 15 residues. CDR3 bases: TGTGCCAGCAGCGTAGGGGGGGACAAGTATGATACGCAGTATTTT. Translating it yields CASSVGGDKYDTQYF. Full variable domain (missing parts from reference TRBV9 and TRBJ2-3): DSGVTQTPKHLITATGQRVTLRCSPRSGDLSVYWYQQSLDQGLQFLIQYYNGEERAKGNILERFSAQQFPDLHSELNLSSLELGDSALYFCASSVGGDKYDTQYFGPGTRLTVL.

J is TRBJ2-4 and V is TRBV5-1; 7 bases are shared with TRBD2. Germline CDR1 reads SGHRS; CDR2 reads YFSETQ. The CDR3 covers 17 residues. V lost 0 bases and J lost 8; bases outside the gene matches: 14. CDR3 coding DNA: TGCGCCAGCAGCTTGGCCAAGCTGTCGGGGGGTACGGACATTCAGTACTTC. Translating gives CASSLAKLSGGTDIQYF.

This clone was detected only once. This CDR3 reads CAISPFATTNEKLFF. The CDR3 coding sequence is TGTGCCATCAGTCCCTTCGCGACAACTAATGAAAAACTGTTTTTT. This chain joins TRBV10-3 and TRBJ1-4; D ambiguous. The CDR3 is 15 amino acids. The V and J ends lost 5 bases and 0 bases respectively, with 10 bases between them. Per germline, CDR1 ENHRY and CDR2 SYGVKD.

V usage is TRBV5-1 and J usage is TRBJ2-4; 7 positions match TRBD1. The length of the CDR3 is 16 residues. V lost 0 bases and J lost 0; bases outside the gene matches: 3. In germline, CDR1 is SGHRS, CDR2 YFSETQ. The CDR3 coding sequence is TGCGCCAGCAGCTTGGTATACAGGGGAGCCAAAAACATTCAGTACTTC. This gives the protein CASSLVYRGAKNIQYF.

The chain uses TRBV11-3 and TRBJ2-5, with D perhaps matching TRBD2 (6 bases). This CDR3 contains 15 residues. Trimming pared 4 bases from V and 5 bases from J, leaving 17 bases between. Germline V gene lookup returns CDR1 SGHNT and CDR2 YENEEA. Written as DNA, the CDR3 is TGTGCCAGCAGCTCCGGGACTCATACCGGGGAGACCCAGTACTTC. Its translation: CASSSGTHTGETQYF.

The chain combines TRBV4-1 with TRBJ1-1; D might be TRBD1 (6 bases). This CDR3 comprises 15 residues. The germline V gene has CDR1 MGHRA and CDR2 YSYEKL. V was pared by 5 bases and J by 4 bases, with 17 bases between. Written as DNA, the CDR3 is TGCGCCAGCAGCACACCCAGGGGCGGGGGCACTGAAGCTTTCTTT. This codes for CASSTPRGGGTEAFF.

The chain links TRBV4-1 to TRBJ2-4; tentative D call: TRBD2 (6 bases). Germline V gene data show CDR1 as MGHRA and CDR2 as YSYEKL. V was shortened by 5 bases and J by 2 bases, with 22 bases between the two germline ends. The length of the CDR3 is 18 residues. The CDR3 DNA is TGCGCCAGCAGCAAGGGACTGGCGACTGGTATACCCAAAAACATTCAGTACTTC. As protein: CASSKGLATGIPKNIQYF.

This clone was seen a single time. The CDR3 region has the DNA TGTGCCATCAGGGAGGGACTAGCGGGGGGCACAGATACGCAGTATTTT. Translation gives CAIREGLAGGTDTQYF. V and J are TRBV10-3 and TRBJ2-3, with TRBD2 identical over 14 bases. With 6 bases clipped from V and 1 base from J, the junction kept 3 bases outside the gene matches. The CDR3 runs to 16 residues. Germline lookup yields CDR1 ENHRY and CDR2 SYGVKD.

The J gene is TRBJ1-3, the V gene TRBV9, with D unclear. V was shortened by 2 bases and J by 3 bases, with 3 bases between the two germline ends. The CDR3 is made up of 12 amino acids. Germline V gene sequence: CDR1 SGDLS, CDR2 YYNGEE. The chain's CDR3 is CASSVSGNTIYF. CDR3 coding DNA: TGTGCCAGCAGCGTTAGTGGAAACACCATATATTTT.

This chain uses TRBV2 with TRBJ1-6, with D unresolved. The CDR3 extends over 15 amino acids. CDR1 and CDR2 from the germline V gene are SNHLY and FYNNEI. The V end was cut by 3 bases, the J end by 7 bases, with 13 bases between. DNA for the CDR3: TGTGCCAGCAGTGAGGAGATAGCGGGGAATTCACCCCTCCACTTT. It translates to CASSEEIAGNSPLHF.

The rearrangement joins TRBV3-1 (or the pseudogene TRBV3-2) to TRBJ1-1; 7 bases match TRBD1. This CDR3 region has 14 residues. V trimming: 2 bases; J trimming: 7 bases; junction bases outside the gene matches: 7. From germline, CDR1 is LGHDT and CDR2 YNNKEL (reference sequence). CDR3 DNA: TGTGCCAGCAGCCAAATCCAGGGGGGGAATGAAGCTTTCTTT. It yields the protein CASSQIQGGNEAFF.

The chain carries TRBV7-9 and TRBJ2-3; perhaps TRBD2 as D (5 bases). Trimming took off 4 bases at V and 1 base at J, with 15 bases between the two ends. CDR3 length: 16 amino acids. Germline CDR1 and CDR2: SEHNR and FQNEAQ (reference sequence). CDR3 nucleotide sequence: TGTGCCAGCAGCTCCAAAACCACTAGTGGCACAGATACGCAGTATTTT. Protein: CASSSKTTSGTDTQYF.

The chain's CDR3 is CASSDSQRGGIDTQYF. CDR3 in DNA: TGTGCCAGCAGTGACTCGCAGCGGGGGGGCATAGATACGCAGTATTTT. This sequence joins TRBV6-4 and TRBJ2-3, with 10 bases matching TRBD2. The CDR3 contains 16 residues. Germline CDR1 is MRHNA and CDR2 is SNTAGT. The trim removed 0 bases at V and 5 bases at J, leaving 5 bases unmatched.

The rearrangement joins TRBV2 to TRBJ2-3, with 10 bases matching TRBD2. Germline lookup yields CDR1 SNHLY and CDR2 FYNNEI. Losses at the gene ends were 4 bases for V and 5 bases for J; bases not matched to a gene: 3. This CDR3 region has 14 residues. The CDR3 protein is CASSAPSGGDTQYF. CDR3 coding DNA: TGTGCCAGCAGTGCCCCTAGCGGGGGAGATACGCAGTATTTT. The full variable domain, rest sourced from reference TRBV2 and TRBJ2-3, is EPEVTQTPSHQVTQMGQEVILRCVPISNHLYFYWYRQILGQKVEFLVSFYNNEISEKSEIFDDQFSVERPDGSNFTLKIRSTKLEDSAMYFCASSAPSGGDTQYFGPGTRLTVL.

V is TRBV2 and J is TRBJ1-2; D remains ambiguous. The CDR3 covers 12 residues. With 1 base removed from V and 8 bases from J, the gap between germline ends came to 8 bases. Germline V gene data show CDR1 as SNHLY and CDR2 as FYNNEI. The CDR3 is CASSEVLEGYTF. The CDR3, as DNA: TGTGCCAGCAGTGAAGTTCTAGAAGGCTACACCTTC.

This clone was observed once. The chain links TRBV4-1 to TRBJ1-3; unclear D gene. Germline lookup yields CDR1 MGHRA and CDR2 YSYEKL. V gave up 8 bases and J gave up 8 bases, with 16 bases separating them. The CDR3 loop spans 13 amino acids. DNA of the CDR3: TGCGCCAGCGGAAAAGGGATCCATCACACCATATATTTT. Protein sequence: CASGKGIHHTIYF.